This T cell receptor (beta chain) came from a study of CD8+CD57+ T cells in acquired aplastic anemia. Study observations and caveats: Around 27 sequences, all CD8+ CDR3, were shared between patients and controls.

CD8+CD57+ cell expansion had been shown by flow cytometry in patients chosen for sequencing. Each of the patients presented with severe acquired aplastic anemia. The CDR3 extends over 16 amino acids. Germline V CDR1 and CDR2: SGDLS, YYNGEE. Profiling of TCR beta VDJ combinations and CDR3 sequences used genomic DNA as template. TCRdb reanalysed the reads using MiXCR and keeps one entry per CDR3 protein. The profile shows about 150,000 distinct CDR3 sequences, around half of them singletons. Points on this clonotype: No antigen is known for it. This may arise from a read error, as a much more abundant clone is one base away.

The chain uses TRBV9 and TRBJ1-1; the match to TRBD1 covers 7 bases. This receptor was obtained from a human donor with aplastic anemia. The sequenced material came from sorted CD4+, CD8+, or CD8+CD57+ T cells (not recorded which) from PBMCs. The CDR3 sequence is CASSAGQVFSNTEALF. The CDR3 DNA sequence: TGTGCCAGCAGCGCTGGACAGGTCTTTTCGAACACTGAAGCTCTCTTT.